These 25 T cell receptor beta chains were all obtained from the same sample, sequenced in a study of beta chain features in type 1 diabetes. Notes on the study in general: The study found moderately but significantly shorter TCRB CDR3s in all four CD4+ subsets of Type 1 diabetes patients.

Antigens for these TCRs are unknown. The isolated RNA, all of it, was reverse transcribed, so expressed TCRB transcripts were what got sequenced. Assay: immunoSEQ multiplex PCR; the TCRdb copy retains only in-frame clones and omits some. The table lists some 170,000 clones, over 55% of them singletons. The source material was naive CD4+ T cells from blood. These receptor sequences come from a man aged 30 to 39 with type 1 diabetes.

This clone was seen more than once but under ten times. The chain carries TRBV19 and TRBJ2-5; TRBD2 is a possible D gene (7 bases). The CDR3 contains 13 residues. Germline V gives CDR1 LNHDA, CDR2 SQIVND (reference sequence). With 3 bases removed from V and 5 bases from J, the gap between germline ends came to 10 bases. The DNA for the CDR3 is TGTGCCAGTAGTATGCGGGGGCCTGAGACCCAGTACTTC. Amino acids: CASSMRGPETQYF.

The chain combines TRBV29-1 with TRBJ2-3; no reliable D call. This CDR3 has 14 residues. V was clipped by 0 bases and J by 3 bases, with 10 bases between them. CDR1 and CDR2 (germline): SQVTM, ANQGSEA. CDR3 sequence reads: CSVEDPIRTDTQYF. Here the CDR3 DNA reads TGCAGCGTTGAAGACCCCATCCGGACAGATACGCAGTATTTT.

CDR3 region: CAIMDGRGTDTQYF. Here the CDR3 DNA reads TGTGCCATCATGGATGGAAGGGGCACAGATACGCAGTATTTT. The genes are TRBV10-3 and TRBJ2-3; D unresolved. The CDR3 covers 14 residues. Germline CDR1 reads ENHRY; CDR2 reads SYGVKD. V lost 7 bases to trimming and J lost 1 base, with 12 bases between them.

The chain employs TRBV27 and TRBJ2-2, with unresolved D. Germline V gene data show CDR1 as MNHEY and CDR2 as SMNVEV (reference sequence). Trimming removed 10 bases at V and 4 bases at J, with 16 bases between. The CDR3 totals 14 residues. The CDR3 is CATRLGPLTGELFF. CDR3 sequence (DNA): TGTGCCACCAGGCTAGGTCCCCTCACCGGGGAGCTGTTTTTT.

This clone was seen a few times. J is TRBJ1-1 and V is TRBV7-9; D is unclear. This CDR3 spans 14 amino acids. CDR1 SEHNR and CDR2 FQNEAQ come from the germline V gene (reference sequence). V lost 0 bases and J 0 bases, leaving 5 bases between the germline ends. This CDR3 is CASSLAPLNTEAFF. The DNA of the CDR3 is TGTGCCAGCAGCTTAGCACCGCTGAACACTGAAGCTTTCTTT.

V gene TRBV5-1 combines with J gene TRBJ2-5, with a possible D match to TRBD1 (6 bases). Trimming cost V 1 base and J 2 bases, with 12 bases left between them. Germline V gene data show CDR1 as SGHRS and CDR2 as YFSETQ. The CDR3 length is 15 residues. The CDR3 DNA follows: TGCGCCAGCAGCTTGAGGACAGACACACAAGAGACCCAGTACTTC. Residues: CASSLRTDTQETQYF.

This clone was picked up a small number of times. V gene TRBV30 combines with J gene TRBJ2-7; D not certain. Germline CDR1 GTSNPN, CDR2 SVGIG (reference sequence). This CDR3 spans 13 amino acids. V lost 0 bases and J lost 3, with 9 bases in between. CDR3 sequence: CAWSVTVNYEQYF. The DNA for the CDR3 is TGTGCCTGGAGTGTGACGGTGAACTACGAGCAGTACTTC.

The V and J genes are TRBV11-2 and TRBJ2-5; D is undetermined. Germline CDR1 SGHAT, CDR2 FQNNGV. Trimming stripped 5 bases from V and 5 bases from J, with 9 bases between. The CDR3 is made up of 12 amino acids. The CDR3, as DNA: TGTGCCAGCAGCCCAAAGACGGAGACCCAGTACTTC. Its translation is CASSPKTETQYF.

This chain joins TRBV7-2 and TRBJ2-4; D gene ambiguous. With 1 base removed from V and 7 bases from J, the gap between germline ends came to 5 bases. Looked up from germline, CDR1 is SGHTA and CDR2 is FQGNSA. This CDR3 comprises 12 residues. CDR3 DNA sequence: TGTGCCAGCAGCTTAGTGAGGAACATTCAGTACTTC. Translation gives CASSLVRNIQYF.

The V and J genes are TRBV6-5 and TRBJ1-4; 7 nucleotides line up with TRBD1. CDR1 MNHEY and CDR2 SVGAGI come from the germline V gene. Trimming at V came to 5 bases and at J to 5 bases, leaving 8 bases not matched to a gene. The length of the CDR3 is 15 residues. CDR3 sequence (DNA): TGTGCCAGCAGTACCGGACAGGTGAAGAATGAAAAACTGTTTTTT. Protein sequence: CASSTGQVKNEKLFF.

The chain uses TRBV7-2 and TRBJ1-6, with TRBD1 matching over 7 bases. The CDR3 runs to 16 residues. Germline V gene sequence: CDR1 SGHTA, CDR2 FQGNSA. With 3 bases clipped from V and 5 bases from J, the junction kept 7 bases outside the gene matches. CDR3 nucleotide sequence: TGTGCCAGCAGCTTGGTCGGGACAGAGAATAATTCACCCCTCCACTTT. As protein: CASSLVGTENNSPLHF.

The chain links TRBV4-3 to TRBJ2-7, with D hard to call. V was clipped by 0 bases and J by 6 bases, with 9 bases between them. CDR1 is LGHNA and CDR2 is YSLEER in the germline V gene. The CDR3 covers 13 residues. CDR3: CASSQDAGSEQYF. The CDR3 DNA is TGCGCCAGCAGCCAAGATGCCGGGTCCGAGCAGTACTTC.

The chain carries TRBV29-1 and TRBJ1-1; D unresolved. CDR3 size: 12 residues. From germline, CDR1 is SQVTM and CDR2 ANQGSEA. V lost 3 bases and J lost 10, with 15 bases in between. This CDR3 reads CSVDSNLEVAFF. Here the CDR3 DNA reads TGCAGCGTTGATAGCAACTTAGAGGTAGCTTTCTTT.

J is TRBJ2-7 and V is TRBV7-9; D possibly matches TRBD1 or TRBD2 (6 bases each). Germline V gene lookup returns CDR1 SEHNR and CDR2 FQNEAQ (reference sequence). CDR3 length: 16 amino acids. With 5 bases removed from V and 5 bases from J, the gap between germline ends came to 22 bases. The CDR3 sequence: CASSPEGRWGRDEQYF. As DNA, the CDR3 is TGTGCCAGCAGCCCCGAGGGGAGGTGGGGGCGCGACGAGCAGTACTTC.

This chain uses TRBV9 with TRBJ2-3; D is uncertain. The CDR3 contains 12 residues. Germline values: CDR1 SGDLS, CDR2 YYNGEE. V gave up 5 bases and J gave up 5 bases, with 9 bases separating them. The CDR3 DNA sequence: TGTGCCAGCAGTGCCTATCAAGATACGCAGTATTTT. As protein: CASSAYQDTQYF. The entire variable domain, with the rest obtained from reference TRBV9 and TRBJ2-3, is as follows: DSGVTQTPKHLITATGQRVTLRCSPRSGDLSVYWYQQSLDQGLQFLIQYYNGEERAKGNILERFSAQQFPDLHSELNLSSLELGDSALYFCASSAYQDTQYFGPGTRLTVL.

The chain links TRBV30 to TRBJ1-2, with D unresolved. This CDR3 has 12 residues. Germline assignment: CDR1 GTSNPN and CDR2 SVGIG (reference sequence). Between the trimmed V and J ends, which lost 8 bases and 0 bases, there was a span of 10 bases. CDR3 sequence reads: CALGRANYGYTF. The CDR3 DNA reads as TGTGCCCTGGGCAGAGCTAACTATGGCTACACCTTC.

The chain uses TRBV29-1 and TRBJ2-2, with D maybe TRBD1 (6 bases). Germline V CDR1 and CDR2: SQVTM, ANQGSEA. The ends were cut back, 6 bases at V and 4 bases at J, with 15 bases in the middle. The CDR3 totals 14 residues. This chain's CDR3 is CSVRRDTFTGELFF. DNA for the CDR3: TGCAGCGTGCGAAGGGACACGTTCACCGGGGAGCTGTTTTTT.

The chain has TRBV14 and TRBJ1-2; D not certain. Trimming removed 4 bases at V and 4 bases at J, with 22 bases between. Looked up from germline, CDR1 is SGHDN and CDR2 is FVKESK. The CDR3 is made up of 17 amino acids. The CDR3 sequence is CASSLSLLDESSYGYTF. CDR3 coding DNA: TGTGCCAGCAGCCTTTCGCTTCTCGACGAGTCAAGCTATGGCTACACCTTC.

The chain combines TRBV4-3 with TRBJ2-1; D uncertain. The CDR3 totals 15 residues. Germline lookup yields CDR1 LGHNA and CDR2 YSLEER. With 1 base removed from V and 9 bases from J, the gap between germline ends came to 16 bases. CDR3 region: CASSQVSGGLGEQFF. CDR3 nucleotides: TGCGCCAGCAGCCAAGTTTCAGGTGGTCTTGGTGAGCAGTTCTTC.

CDR3 protein: CASSRHSGQWNTEAFF. CDR3 DNA: TGTGCCAGCAGCCGCCATTCGGGACAGTGGAACACTGAAGCTTTCTTT. The rearrangement joins TRBV14 to TRBJ1-1; 7 bases line up with TRBD1. The V gene's germline CDR1 is SGHDN and CDR2 FVKESK. The trim removed 4 bases at V and 1 base at J, leaving 9 bases unmatched. This CDR3 has 16 residues. The whole variable domain, filled in from reference TRBV14 and TRBJ1-1, reads EAGVTQFPSHSVIEKGQTVTLRCDPISGHDNLYWYRRVMGKEIKFLLHFVKESKQDESGMPNNRFLAERTGGTYSTLKVQPAELEDSGVYFCASSRHSGQWNTEAFFGQGTRLTVV.

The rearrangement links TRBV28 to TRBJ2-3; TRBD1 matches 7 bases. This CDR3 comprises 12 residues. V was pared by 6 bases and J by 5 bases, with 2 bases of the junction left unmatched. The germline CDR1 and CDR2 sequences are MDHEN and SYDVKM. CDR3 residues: CASRPGGDTQYF. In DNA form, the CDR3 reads TGTGCCAGCAGACCAGGGGGAGATACGCAGTATTTT.

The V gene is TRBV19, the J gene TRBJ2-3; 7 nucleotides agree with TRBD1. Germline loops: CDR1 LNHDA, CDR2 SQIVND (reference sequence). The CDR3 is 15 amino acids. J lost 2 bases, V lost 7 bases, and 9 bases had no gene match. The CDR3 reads CASTMRQGLTDTQYF. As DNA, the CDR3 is TGTGCCAGTACCATGAGACAGGGCCTCACAGATACGCAGTATTTT.

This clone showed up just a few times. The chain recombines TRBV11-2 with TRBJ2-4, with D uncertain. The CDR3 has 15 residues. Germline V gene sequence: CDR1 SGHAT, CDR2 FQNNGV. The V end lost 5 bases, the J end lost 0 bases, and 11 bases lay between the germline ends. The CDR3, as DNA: TGTGCCAGCAGCGAAGTCGCCTTAGCCAAAAACATTCAGTACTTC. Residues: CASSEVALAKNIQYF. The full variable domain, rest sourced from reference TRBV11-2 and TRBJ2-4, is EAGVAQSPRYKIIEKRQSVAFWCNPISGHATLYWYQQILGQGPKLLIQFQNNGVVDDSQLPKDRFSAERLKGVDSTLKIQPAKLEDSAVYLCASSEVALAKNIQYFGAGTRLSVL.

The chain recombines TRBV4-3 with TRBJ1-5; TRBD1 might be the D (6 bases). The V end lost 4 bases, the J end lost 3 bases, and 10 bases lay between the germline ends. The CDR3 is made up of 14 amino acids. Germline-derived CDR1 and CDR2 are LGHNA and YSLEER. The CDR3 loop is CASSLTGNNQPQHF. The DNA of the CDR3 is TGCGCCAGCAGCCTTACAGGGAACAATCAGCCCCAGCATTTT.

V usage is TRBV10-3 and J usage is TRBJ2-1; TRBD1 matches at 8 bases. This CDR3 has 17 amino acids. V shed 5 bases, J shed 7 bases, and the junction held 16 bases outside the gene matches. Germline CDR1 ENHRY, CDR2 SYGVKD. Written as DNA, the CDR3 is TGTGCCATCAGTTCATCCATACCGGGACAGGTTAGGAATGAGCAGTTCTTC. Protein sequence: CAISSSIPGQVRNEQFF.